The rows below give T cell receptor beta chains drawn from one sample of a study of blood T cells in healthy people across ages. MiXCR, applied by TCRdb to the 5' RACE reads, yields one record per CDR3 protein. The sample lists 980,000 or so distinct CDR3 sequences; under 50% were seen once. Sequences were obtained from blood. These receptors came from a man aged 25-45 years in good health. Both conserved end residues are part of each CDR3. The D gene is left open where the match is weak. Clone size appears in some rows only: once, few, many, or a class for an expanded clone.

TRBV20-1,TRBJ2-5,-,TRBD2,13,TGCAGTGCTGGGATCGGGGGGGAGGAGACCCAGTACTTC,CSAGIGGEETQYF
TRBV4-1,TRBJ2-5,few,TRBD2,18,TGCGCCAGCAGCCAAAGTATCAGCGGGGGATCCCTCCAAGAGACCCAGTACTTC,CASSQSISGGSLQETQYF
TRBV6-1,TRBJ2-7,few,-,10,TGTGCCAGCAGTCGAAACGAGCAGTACTTC,CASSRNEQYF
TRBV4-1,TRBJ2-5,few,-,17,TGCGCCAGCAGCCTTTACCAGGGGCGGAGTGGTTCGGAGACCCAGTACTTC,CASSLYQGRSGSETQYF
TRBV9,TRBJ2-3,few,TRBD1,17,TGTGCCAGCAGCGATCGTCCCTCCGGACAGGGCCCAGATACGCAGTATTTT,CASSDRPSGQGPDTQYF
TRBV5-1,TRBJ1-1,-,-,14,TGCGCCAGCAGCTTGGTCACAGAGGACAGTGAAGCTTTCTTT,CASSLVTEDSEAFF
TRBV6-1,TRBJ1-4,-,-,15,TGTGCCAGCAGTGAAACCCCGGGAGGAAATGAAAAACTGTTTTTT,CASSETPGGNEKLFF
TRBV20-1,TRBJ2-2,-,-,11,TGCAGTCCCCATAGAACCGGGGAGCTGTTTTTT,CSPHRTGELFF
TRBV20-1,TRBJ2-3,few,-,14,TGCAGTGCCCCCTTCCGAGTTAGCACAGATACGCAGTATTTT,CSAPFRVSTDTQYF
TRBV6-5,TRBJ1-2,-,TRBD1,12,TGTGCCAGCAGCCGACAGGGTAGCGGCTACACCTTC,CASSRQGSGYTF
TRBV12-3/TRBV12-4,TRBJ2-2,-,-,13,TGTGCAGGCGCAGGGGCCCTCACCGGGGAGCTGTTTTTT,CAGAGALTGELFF
TRBV20-1,TRBJ1-1,-,-,14,TGCAGAGGGGACAATACAGGGCGGACCGCTGAAGCTTTCTTT,CRGDNTGRTAEAFF
TRBV30,TRBJ2-3,-,-,12,TGTGCCTGGAGGCACCCGGGGAATACGCAGTATTTT,CAWRHPGNTQYF
TRBV7-2,TRBJ2-1,few,-,15,TGTGCCAGCAGCACCGAGGCACAGTCCTACAATGAGCAGTTCTTC,CASSTEAQSYNEQFF
TRBV14,TRBJ1-1,once,-,12,TGTGCCAGCAGCCAAGTTGGCTTGGGGGCTTTCTTT,CASSQVGLGAFF
TRBV6-2/TRBV6-3,TRBJ2-5,-,TRBD2,13,TGTGCCAGCAGCCCGGGACTAGGGGGGACCCAGTACTTC,CASSPGLGGTQYF
TRBV5-1,TRBJ1-1,-,-,14,TGCGCCAGCAGCGGGACGGTTGGGGACACTGAAGCTTTCTTT,CASSGTVGDTEAFF
TRBV27,TRBJ2-7,-,-,15,TGTGCCAGCAGTTTAAGTGGCAGGGCCTACAATGAGCAGTACTTC,CASSLSGRAYNEQYF
TRBV20-1,TRBJ2-7,-,TRBD2,15,TGCAGTGCTAGAGATACGCCTAGCGGCTCCTACGAGCAGTACTTC,CSARDTPSGSYEQYF
TRBV7-3,TRBJ2-3,-,-,13,TGTGCCAGCAGCGTGTTCTCCACAGATACGCAGTATTTT,CASSVFSTDTQYF
TRBV20-1,TRBJ1-2,-,TRBD1,14,TGCAGTGCTAGGGACTTTACAGGGGGCGAAGGCTACACCTTC,CSARDFTGGEGYTF
TRBV29-1,TRBJ1-2,-,-,12,TGCAGCGTTGGTGGCGGTTCCTATGGCTACACCTTC,CSVGGGSYGYTF
TRBV9,TRBJ2-7,few,-,17,TGTGCCAGCAGCGTAGGGTTGAGGGGCGCAGGCTCCTACGAGCAGTACTTC,CASSVGLRGAGSYEQYF
TRBV3-1,TRBJ2-7,-,-,15,TGTGCCAGCAGACACAGGGATCGCTCCTCCTACGAGCAGTACTTC,CASRHRDRSSYEQYF
TRBV6-2/TRBV6-3,TRBJ1-1,-,TRBD1,14,TGTGCCAGCAGGGGGACAGGGATGAACACTGAAGCTTTCTTT,CASRGTGMNTEAFF
TRBV18,TRBJ1-2,once,-,14,TGTGCCAGCTCACCAATTACCAGCGAGTATGGCTACACCTTC,CASSPITSEYGYTF
TRBV6-2/TRBV6-3,TRBJ2-1,-,-,13,TGTGCCGGCCGGACTAGGAGGGGGAATGAGCAGTTCTTC,CAGRTRRGNEQFF
TRBV20-1,TRBJ1-5,-,-,12,TGCAGTGCTATGACAGGCGCACAGCCCCAGCATTTT,CSAMTGAQPQHF
TRBV7-9,TRBJ2-7,-,-,11,TGTGCCAGCAGGTTTGACCACGAGCAGTACTTC,CASRFDHEQYF
TRBV10-3,TRBJ2-5,-,TRBD2,15,TGTGCCATCAGTGACGGGCTAGCGGTACAAGAGACCCGGTACTTC,CAISDGLAVQETRYF
TRBV12-3/TRBV12-4,TRBJ2-7,few,-,14,TGTGCCAGCAGTAGGCCCCCCGGTTTGGGGGTGCAGTACTTC,CASSRPPGLGVQYF
TRBV6-1,TRBJ2-3,few,-,14,TGTGCCAGCAGCGAACCTGATAGCACAGATACGCAGTATTTT,CASSEPDSTDTQYF
TRBV7-9,TRBJ2-7,few,TRBD2,14,TGTGCCAGCATCGGGACTAGCGGCACCTACGAGCAGTACTTC,CASIGTSGTYEQYF
TRBV24-1,TRBJ2-1,many,-,13,TGTGCCACCAGTGGGTCAGGGAGAGGTGAGCAGTTCTTC,CATSGSGRGEQFF
TRBV3-1,TRBJ1-1,few,-,11,TGTGCCAGCGGCGACATCACTGAAGCTTTCTTT,CASGDITEAFF
TRBV5-6,TRBJ1-2,few,-,14,TGTGCCAGCAGCATAAGGACACGGCGCTATGGCTACACCTTC,CASSIRTRRYGYTF
TRBV29-1,TRBJ2-7,many,TRBD1,12,TGCAGCGCGGGGACAGGGGTTTACGAGCAGTACTTC,CSAGTGVYEQYF
TRBV7-9,TRBJ1-2,-,-,14,TGTGCCAGCAGCCCGACCGGACAGAGCTATGGCTACACCTTC,CASSPTGQSYGYTF
TRBV6-2/TRBV6-3,TRBJ2-7,-,-,14,TGTGCCAGCAGCACTCATCTTGGGGCCTACGAGCAGTACTTC,CASSTHLGAYEQYF
TRBV28,TRBJ2-3,-,-,15,TGTGCCAGCAGTTTGGGGGGCCTGAAAGCAGATACGCAGTATTTT,CASSLGGLKADTQYF
TRBV20-1,TRBJ2-3,few,-,15,TGCAGTGCTAGAGCTTGGAGCTCTTCGACAGATACGCAGTATTTT,CSARAWSSSTDTQYF
TRBV29-1,TRBJ1-4,many,TRBD1,12,TGCAGCGTTGGGACAGGGTATGAAAAACTGTTTTTT,CSVGTGYEKLFF
TRBV20-1,TRBJ1-5,-,-,14,TGCAGTGCTAGTAGCGACAGGAACAATCAGCCCCAGCATTTT,CSASSDRNNQPQHF
TRBV29-1,TRBJ1-2,few,-,12,TGCAGCGTTGTCCACCAGAACTATGGCTACACCTTC,CSVVHQNYGYTF
TRBV4-2,TRBJ1-4,few,TRBD1,17,TGTGCCAGCAGCCAAGATTTCTACAGGGGGCGTAATGAAAAACTGTTTTTT,CASSQDFYRGRNEKLFF
TRBV20-1,TRBJ2-7,few,-,17,TGCAGTGCCAAGAGAGATCCCAGGGAATCGTTCGCCTACGAGCAGTACTTC,CSAKRDPRESFAYEQYF
TRBV7-3,TRBJ2-7,few,TRBD1,15,TGTGCCAGCAGTCGATCAGGGGGTAGTGACTACGAGCAGTACTTC,CASSRSGGSDYEQYF
TRBV6-6,TRBJ2-1,few,-,15,TGTGCCAGCAGTCACACCCCCAGGGCGCAGGGTGAGCAGTTCTTC,CASSHTPRAQGEQFF
TRBV6-2/TRBV6-3,TRBJ2-7,-,-,11,TGTGCCAGCTCGAACGGGGGCGAGCAGTACTTC,CASSNGGEQYF
TRBV4-3,TRBJ2-1,-,-,18,TGCGCCAGCAGCCAAGATAGGGGGGCGGCTGGCGTATACAATGAGCAGTTCTTC,CASSQDRGAAGVYNEQFF
TRBV4-3,TRBJ2-5,-,-,13,TGCGCCAGCAGCCAAGGGGTAGGGTTGGGGCAGTACTTC,CASSQGVGLGQYF
TRBV5-1,TRBJ2-5,-,TRBD2,13,TGCGCCAGTGGACTAGCGCGTGAAGAGACCCAGTACTTC,CASGLAREETQYF
TRBV7-9,TRBJ2-5,-,TRBD1,17,TGTGCCAGCAGCTTAAAGGCCCGACAGGGCGGGCAAGAGACCCAGTACTTC,CASSLKARQGGQETQYF